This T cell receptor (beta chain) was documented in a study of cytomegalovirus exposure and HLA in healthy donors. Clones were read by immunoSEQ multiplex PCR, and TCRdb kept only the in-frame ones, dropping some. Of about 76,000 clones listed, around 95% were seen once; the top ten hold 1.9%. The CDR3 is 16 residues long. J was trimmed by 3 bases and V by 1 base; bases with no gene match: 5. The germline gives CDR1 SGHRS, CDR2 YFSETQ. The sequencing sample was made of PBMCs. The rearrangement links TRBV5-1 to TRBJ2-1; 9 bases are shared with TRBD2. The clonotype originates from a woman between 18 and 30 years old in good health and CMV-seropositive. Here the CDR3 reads CASSLIAGAGYNEQFF. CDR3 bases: TGCGCCAGCAGCTTGATAGCGGGAGCAGGCTACAATGAGCAGTTCTTC.